The rows below give T cell receptor beta chains drawn from one sample of a study of identifying expanded T cells in peripheral blood. Sequencing used immunoSEQ multiplex PCR; TCRdb keeps in-frame clones, though not all of them. The table shows 90,000 or so clones, with approximately 86% occurring only once. Specimen: blood. All receptors come from a person between 18 and 70 years old in good health. CDR3s include the opening cysteine and the closing phenylalanine or tryptophan. D genes are given only for firm matches. The size entry is marked missing in some rows and otherwise reads once, few, many or a size class.

D gene	J gene	V gene	clone size	CDR3 length	CDR3 protein	CDR3 DNA
TRBD1	TRBJ2-1	TRBV4-1	-	16	CASSKRQGALGNEQFF	TGCGCCAGCAGCAAAAGACAGGGGGCGCTTGGGAATGAGCAGTTCTTC
-	TRBJ1-2	TRBV29-1	few	21	CSVEGHDVGGSSTDYDYGYTF	TGCAGCGTTGAAGGCCACGACGTAGGGGGGAGTTCGACCGATTACGACTATGGCTACACCTTC
TRBD1	TRBJ1-6	TRBV7-9	-	15	CASSPPGTGSSPLHF	TGTGCCAGCAGCCCGCCCGGGACAGGTTCTTCACCCCTCCACTTT
TRBD2	TRBJ2-5	TRBV7-2	-	13	CASSSRTSGGHHF	TGTGCCAGCAGCTCCAGGACTAGCGGGGGTCACCACTTC
-	TRBJ1-1	TRBV14	-	17	CASSQDWGPLRYTEAFF	TGTGCCAGCAGCCAAGATTGGGGACCATTAAGATACACTGAAGCTTTCTTT
TRBD1	TRBJ2-5	TRBV7-9	-	14	CASSTGQSQETQYF	TGTGCCAGCAGCACGGGACAGTCTCAAGAGACCCAGTACTTC
-	TRBJ1-4	TRBV6-5	-	11	CASSYRGKLFF	TGTGCCAGCAGTTACCGGGGAAAACTGTTTTTT
TRBD2	TRBJ2-1	TRBV13	-	16	CASTQQRGPQGNEQFF	TGTGCCAGCACCCAACAGCGGGGTCCCCAGGGCAATGAGCAGTTCTTC
-	TRBJ2-3	TRBV30	-	14	CAWSDSPGGDTQYF	TGTGCCTGGAGTGACAGCCCAGGGGGGGATACGCAGTATTTT
TRBD1	TRBJ1-2	TRBV25-1	-	14	CASSEQGAVRGYTF	TGTGCCAGCAGTGAACAGGGGGCGGTGCGCGGCTACACCTTC
TRBD1	TRBJ2-2	TRBV18	-	16	CASSPRGQLNTGELFF	TGTGCCAGCTCACCACGGGGACAGCTGAACACCGGGGAGCTGTTTTTT
-	TRBJ2-7	TRBV5-6	-	13	CASSQGGSYEQYF	TGTGCCAGCAGCCAGGGGGGGAGCTACGAGCAGTACTTC
TRBD1	TRBJ2-3	TRBV9	-	14	CASSVGDREDTQYF	TGTGCCAGCAGCGTAGGGGACAGAGAGGATACGCAGTATTTT
TRBD1	TRBJ2-7	TRBV27	once	17	CASSPGTGKIRSYEQYF	TGTGCCAGCAGTCCCGGGACAGGGAAAATTCGTTCCTACGAGCAGTACTTC
TRBD1	TRBJ1-2	TRBV10-3	-	14	CAISENRGKHGYTF	TGTGCCATCAGTGAAAACAGGGGGAAGCATGGCTACACCTTC
-	TRBJ1-4	TRBV27	-	13	CASSWGEGEKLFF	TGTGCCAGCAGTTGGGGGGAGGGAGAAAAACTGTTTTTT
TRBD1	TRBJ1-1	TRBV19	-	19	CASSNMEIWDRARDTEAFF	TGTGCCAGTAGTAATATGGAGATTTGGGACAGGGCCAGGGACACTGAAGCTTTCTTT
-	TRBJ2-7	TRBV7-8	-	13	CASSSYGLSGEYF	TGTGCCAGCAGCTCTTACGGCCTGTCCGGGGAGTACTTC
-	TRBJ1-2	TRBV5-1	-	16	CASKRAPGAQVYGYTF	TGCGCCAGCAAAAGGGCCCCAGGGGCGCAGGTATATGGCTACACCTTC
-	TRBJ1-1	TRBV6-5	-	12	CATRTGNTEAFF	TGTGCCACTCGGACGGGAAACACTGAAGCTTTCTTT
-	TRBJ1-1	TRBV18	-	12	CASSSDNTEAFF	TGTGCCAGCTCCTCAGATAACACTGAAGCTTTCTTT
-	TRBJ1-2	TRBV27	-	15	CASSLSGNYGYGYTF	TGTGCCAGCAGTTTAAGCGGCAACTACGGGTATGGCTACACCTTC
TRBD1	TRBJ1-2	TRBV30	-	15	CAWMARTGNYYGYTF	TGTGCCTGGATGGCTCGGACAGGCAACTACTATGGCTACACCTTC
-	TRBJ2-7	TRBV7-3	-	15	CASSLGPGSNYEQYF	TGTGCCAGCAGCTTAGGCCCGGGCAGCAACTACGAGCAGTACTTC
TRBD1	TRBJ2-1	TRBV5-6	-	15	CASSLPTGEVGEQFF	TGTGCCAGCAGCTTACCGACAGGGGAAGTCGGTGAGCAGTTCTTC
-	TRBJ1-5	TRBV7-9	-	12	CASSLIEQPQHF	TGTGCCAGCAGCTTAATTGAGCAGCCCCAGCATTTT
-	TRBJ2-7	TRBV30	-	11	CAGTTGYEQYF	TGTGCCGGGACGACGGGATACGAGCAGTACTTC
-	TRBJ2-2	TRBV18	-	13	CASSPRRTGELFF	TGTGCCAGCTCCCCTAGACGTACCGGGGAGCTGTTTTTT
-	TRBJ1-3	TRBV11-2	-	14	CATGRRTSGNTIYF	TGTGCCACCGGACGACGGACCTCTGGAAACACCATATATTTT
-	TRBJ2-3	TRBV19	-	15	CASSSRGEGTDTQYF	TGTGCCAGTAGTTCCAGGGGTGAGGGCACAGATACGCAGTATTTT
-	TRBJ2-7	TRBV7-8	few	15	CASSLEPVSSYEQYF	TGTGCCAGCAGCCTAGAGCCCGTTAGCTCCTACGAGCAGTACTTC
-	TRBJ1-1	TRBV6-5	once	12	CASQKMGTEAFF	TGTGCCAGCCAGAAGATGGGCACTGAAGCTTTCTTT
-	TRBJ2-4	TRBV27	-	14	CASSRGGGENIQYF	TGTGCCAGCAGCCGCGGTGGGGGCGAAAACATTCAGTACTTC
-	TRBJ2-3	TRBV7-6	-	11	CASSSGVTQYF	TGTGCCAGCAGCTCGGGAGTTACGCAGTATTTT
TRBD1	TRBJ1-1	TRBV6-6	-	14	CASRTPGQGTEAFF	TGTGCCAGCAGAACTCCGGGACAGGGGACTGAAGCTTTCTTT
TRBD1	TRBJ2-3	TRBV11-3	-	14	CASSPGQASDTQYF	TGTGCCAGCAGCCCAGGACAGGCCTCAGATACGCAGTATTTT
-	TRBJ1-1	TRBV6-5	-	14	CASKQRGLNTEAFF	TGTGCCAGCAAACAACGGGGCTTGAACACTGAAGCTTTCTTT
TRBD1	TRBJ2-7	TRBV5-7	-	12	CASSRDSYEQYF	TGTGCCAGCAGCCGGGACAGCTACGAGCAGTACTTC
-	TRBJ1-5	TRBV11-2	-	14	CASSSGAGYQPQHF	TGTGCCAGCAGCTCCGGGGCAGGGTATCAGCCCCAGCATTTT
TRBD1	TRBJ2-3	TRBV5-5	-	14	CASSGRTGTDTQYF	TGTGCCAGCAGCGGAAGGACAGGGACAGATACGCAGTATTTT
-	TRBJ1-2	TRBV29-1	-	11	CSVDDSYGYTF	TGCAGCGTTGACGATAGCTATGGCTACACCTTC
TRBD1	TRBJ1-4	TRBV5-5	-	16	CASSFSTPGGGEKLFF	TGTGCCAGCAGCTTCTCGACCCCAGGGGGCGGAGAAAAACTGTTTTTT